This TCR beta chain derives from a study of cytomegalovirus exposure and HLA in healthy donors. Looked up from germline, CDR1 is SGHNT and CDR2 is YYREEE (reference sequence). The trim removed 4 bases at V and 6 bases at J, leaving 7 bases unmatched. The CDR3 consists of 14 residues. In the PCR, 60 Vbeta and 13 Jbeta primers were used. Profiled with immunoSEQ multiplex PCR; TCRdb holds only in-frame clones, not every one. The table has roughly 180,000 clones, over 65% seen once. Study-wide results and caveats: There were several of the most significant clusters that appeared linked to common viral pathogens in a later analysis.

About this clone: Its cognate antigen is unknown.

This rearrangement joins TRBV5-4 to TRBJ2-7, with 10 bases aligning to TRBD2. The clonotype was recovered from a woman in her thirties in good health and CMV-seropositive. Sequenced input: PBMCs. CDR3 bases: TGTGCCAGCAGCCCTGGTAGCGGGAGGAGCGAGCAGTACTTC. Protein sequence: CASSPGSGRSEQYF.